Here is one TCR beta chain with its context. Some clones are missing from TCRdb's copy, which holds only in-frame ones; the method was immunoSEQ multiplex PCR. The sample has approximately 120,000 clones, around 82% seen once. Time point meaning: blood 2 weeks post-SBRT. Treatment specified: 15 Gy SBRT to primary tumor, nephrectomy 4 weeks later. These data belong to a study of radiation and T cells in renal cell carcinoma. Source: blood, taken from a patient whose treatment included radiotherapy and nephrectomy. This receptor was obtained from a man aged 50-59 years with renal cell carcinoma.

As DNA, the CDR3 is TGTGCCAGCAGCTTCGGGCAGGGCACCTACGAGCAGTACTTC. Amino acids: CASSFGQGTYEQYF. The chain is built from TRBV5-4 and TRBJ2-7; D perhaps matches TRBD1 (5 bases). Germline-derived CDR1 and CDR2 are SGHNT and YYREEE (reference sequence). The ends were cut back, 2 bases at V and 2 bases at J, with 11 bases in the middle. The CDR3 sequence is 14 residues long.